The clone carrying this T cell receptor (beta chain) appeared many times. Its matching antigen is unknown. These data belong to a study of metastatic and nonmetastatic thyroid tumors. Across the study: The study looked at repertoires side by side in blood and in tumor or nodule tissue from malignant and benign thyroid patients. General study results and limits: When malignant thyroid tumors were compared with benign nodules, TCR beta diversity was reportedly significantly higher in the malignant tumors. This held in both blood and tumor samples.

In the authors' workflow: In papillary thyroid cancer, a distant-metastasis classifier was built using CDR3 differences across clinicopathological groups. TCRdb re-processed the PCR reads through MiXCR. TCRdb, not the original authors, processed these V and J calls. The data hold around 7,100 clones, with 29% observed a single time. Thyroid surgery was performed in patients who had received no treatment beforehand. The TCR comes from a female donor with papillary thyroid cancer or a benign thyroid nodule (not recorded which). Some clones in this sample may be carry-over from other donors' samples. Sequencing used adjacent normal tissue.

The chain's CDR3 is CASTFGPQLAKNIQYF. As DNA, the CDR3 is TGTGCCAGCACCTTCGGTCCCCAGCTAGCCAAAAACATTCAGTACTTC. J is TRBJ2-4 and V is TRBV11-2, with no clear D. Trimming removed 7 bases from V and 0 bases from J, with 16 bases in between. The CDR3 spans 16 residues. Germline V gene sequence: CDR1 SGHAT, CDR2 FQNNGV.